The rows below give T cell receptor beta chains drawn from one sample of a study of tumor and adjacent non-tumor tissue in lung cancer. One entry per CDR3 protein, called by TCRdb with MiXCR from the multiplex PCR reads. The sample contains approximately 120,000 distinct CDR3 sequences, about 64% of which appear only once. The sample consisted of distant non-tumor lung tissue. Receptor source: a man in his sixties with non-small cell lung cancer. Each CDR3 is given with its conserved first and last residue. The D gene is left open where the match is weak. Where a row states a size, it is once, few, many or the class of an expanded clone; other rows omit it.

cdr3_aa: CSAHRRSSYNSPLHF
cdr3_nt: TGCAGTGCTCACAGGAGGAGCTCCTATAATTCACCCCTCCACTTT
d_call: -
v_call: TRBV20-1
j_call: TRBJ1-6
clone_size: few

cdr3_aa: CASTDGGRDGEKLFF
cdr3_nt: TGTGCCAGCACGGATGGGGGGCGAGACGGTGAAAAACTGTTTTTT
d_call: -
v_call: TRBV12-3/TRBV12-4
j_call: TRBJ1-4
clone_size: many

cdr3_aa: CVSTGLANIYEQYF
cdr3_nt: TGTGTCAGTACCGGACTAGCGAATATCTACGAGCAGTACTTC
d_call: TRBD2
v_call: TRBV6-2/TRBV6-3
j_call: TRBJ2-7
clone_size: -

cdr3_aa: CASSPQPPSGAYNEQFF
cdr3_nt: TGTGCCAGCAGCCCACAACCTCCTAGCGGAGCTTACAATGAGCAGTTCTTC
d_call: TRBD2
v_call: TRBV11-2
j_call: TRBJ2-1
clone_size: -

cdr3_aa: CASSLAGIAGGNEQFF
cdr3_nt: TGTGCCAGCAGTTTGGCCGGAATAGCGGGAGGCAATGAGCAGTTTTTC
d_call: TRBD2
v_call: TRBV12-3/TRBV12-4
j_call: TRBJ2-1
clone_size: -

cdr3_aa: CSAGRNEAEAFF
cdr3_nt: TGCAGTGCTGGCAGGAATGAGGCTGAAGCTTTCTTT
d_call: -
v_call: TRBV20-1
j_call: TRBJ1-1
clone_size: many

cdr3_aa: CDTSRDLASSTDTQYF
cdr3_nt: TGTGACACCAGCAGAGATCTGGCTAGCAGCACAGATACGCAGTATTTT
d_call: -
v_call: TRBV15
j_call: TRBJ2-3
clone_size: -

cdr3_aa: CATSEQGSGVNVLTF
cdr3_nt: TGTGCCACTTCGGAACAGGGGTCTGGGGTCAATGTCCTGACTTTC
d_call: TRBD1
v_call: TRBV12-3/TRBV12-4
j_call: TRBJ2-6
clone_size: few

cdr3_aa: CASSAGQGFNEQFF
cdr3_nt: TGCGCCAGCAGTGCGGGACAGGGTTTTAATGAGCAGTTCTTC
d_call: TRBD1
v_call: TRBV5-1
j_call: TRBJ2-1
clone_size: many

cdr3_aa: CASSTGQSSTDTQYF
cdr3_nt: TGTGCCAGCAGCACGGGACAGTCTAGCACAGATACGCAGTATTTT
d_call: TRBD1
v_call: TRBV5-6
j_call: TRBJ2-3
clone_size: many

cdr3_aa: CASSENRGVSYEQYF
cdr3_nt: TGCGCCAGCAGCGAAAACAGGGGGGTATCCTACGAGCAGTACTTC
d_call: TRBD1
v_call: TRBV4-2
j_call: TRBJ2-7
clone_size: -

cdr3_aa: CASSESAYPNTEAFF
cdr3_nt: TGCGCCAGCAGTGAGTCCGCTTATCCGAACACTGAAGCTTTCTTT
d_call: -
v_call: TRBV10-1
j_call: TRBJ1-1
clone_size: many

cdr3_aa: CASSAGTSGRALQFF
cdr3_nt: TGTGCCAGCAGCGCCGGGACTAGCGGGAGGGCCTTGCAGTTCTTC
d_call: TRBD2
v_call: TRBV7-2
j_call: TRBJ2-1
clone_size: -

cdr3_aa: CASKRGGAVQETQYF
cdr3_nt: TGTGCCAGCAAAAGAGGGGGGGCAGTCCAAGAGACCCAGTACTTC
d_call: -
v_call: TRBV6-6
j_call: TRBJ2-5
clone_size: -

cdr3_aa: CAAQTFCEQYF
cdr3_nt: TGTGCAGCACAAACCTTTTGCGAGCAGTACTTC
d_call: -
v_call: TRBV10-3
j_call: TRBJ2-7
clone_size: -

cdr3_aa: CAWSVSPMLAGGSPDTQYF
cdr3_nt: TGTGCCTGGAGTGTAAGCCCCATGCTAGCGGGAGGAAGTCCAGATACGCAGTATTTT
d_call: TRBD2
v_call: TRBV30
j_call: TRBJ2-3
clone_size: many

cdr3_aa: CASRPATDTQFF
cdr3_nt: TGTGCCAGCAGGCCTGCCACAGATACGCAGTTTTTT
d_call: -
v_call: TRBV28
j_call: TRBJ2-3
clone_size: -

cdr3_aa: CSGGGEYGTDTQYF
cdr3_nt: TGCAGCGGGGGAGGGGAATATGGCACAGATACGCAGTATTTT
d_call: TRBD2
v_call: TRBV29-1
j_call: TRBJ2-3
clone_size: many

cdr3_aa: CSAGATSGRARVETQYF
cdr3_nt: TGCAGTGCTGGAGCAACTAGCGGGAGGGCCAGGGTAGAGACCCAGTACTTC
d_call: TRBD2
v_call: TRBV20-1
j_call: TRBJ2-5
clone_size: -

cdr3_aa: CSVEGSHTSYDEQFF
cdr3_nt: TGTAGCGTTGAAGGTTCACATACCTCCTACGATGAGCAGTTCTTC
d_call: -
v_call: TRBV29-1
j_call: TRBJ2-1
clone_size: -

cdr3_aa: CASSLARVKWQFF
cdr3_nt: TGTGCCAGCAGTTTAGCCCGGGTTAAGTGGCAGTTCTTC
d_call: -
v_call: TRBV12-3/TRBV12-4
j_call: TRBJ2-1
clone_size: -

cdr3_aa: CASWGGGDNEKFF
cdr3_nt: TGTGCCAGCTGGGGGGGTGGGGACAATGAGAAGTTCTTC
d_call: -
v_call: TRBV6-5
j_call: TRBJ2-1
clone_size: -

cdr3_aa: CSARDLGLSGIYKQYF
cdr3_nt: TGCAGTGCTAGAGATCTGGGCCTTAGCGGGATATACAAGCAGTACTTC
d_call: TRBD2
v_call: TRBV20-1
j_call: TRBJ2-7
clone_size: -

cdr3_aa: CSARDSGEQYF
cdr3_nt: TGCAGTGCTAGGGACAGCGGGGAGCAGTACTTC
d_call: -
v_call: TRBV20-1
j_call: TRBJ2-7
clone_size: many

cdr3_aa: CSARGGVSTDTQYF
cdr3_nt: TGCAGTGCACGTGGCGGGGTTAGCACAGATACGCAGTATTTT
d_call: -
v_call: TRBV20-1
j_call: TRBJ2-3
clone_size: -

cdr3_aa: CSVDLGHGIEQYF
cdr3_nt: TGCAGCGTTGACCTTGGACATGGGATAGAGCAGTACTTC
d_call: -
v_call: TRBV29-1
j_call: TRBJ2-7
clone_size: -

cdr3_aa: CASSYWGQGADTQYF
cdr3_nt: TGTGCCAGCAGTTATTGGGGACAGGGGGCAGATACGCAGTATTTT
d_call: TRBD1
v_call: TRBV6-5
j_call: TRBJ2-3
clone_size: many

cdr3_aa: CSARSGRGLSTGELFF
cdr3_nt: TGCAGCGCCAGATCGGGTAGGGGGCTAAGCACCGGGGAGCTGTTTTTT
d_call: TRBD1
v_call: TRBV29-1
j_call: TRBJ2-2
clone_size: many

cdr3_aa: CASRGTSENNEQFF
cdr3_nt: TGTGCCAGCAGGGGGACTAGTGAGAACAATGAGCAGTTCTTT
d_call: TRBD2
v_call: TRBV6-2/TRBV6-3
j_call: TRBJ2-1
clone_size: -

cdr3_aa: CVSRRASGNSYERYF
cdr3_nt: TGTGTCAGTAGGAGGGCTAGCGGGAACTCCTACGAGCGGTACTTC
d_call: TRBD2
v_call: TRBV11-3
j_call: TRBJ2-7
clone_size: -

cdr3_aa: CASSSMGLYNEQFF
cdr3_nt: TGTGCCAGCAGCTCGATGGGACTTTACAATGAGCAGTTCTTC
d_call: -
v_call: TRBV5-4
j_call: TRBJ2-1
clone_size: many

cdr3_aa: CVSSQEGSYEQYF
cdr3_nt: TGTGTCAGCAGCCAAGAAGGGTCCTACGAGCAGTACTTC
d_call: -
v_call: TRBV4-2
j_call: TRBJ2-7
clone_size: -